A selection of T cell receptor beta chains follows, all from one sample in a study of blood T cell repertoires in COVID-19. Assay: immunoSEQ multiplex PCR; the TCRdb copy retains only in-frame clones and omits some. The data hold over 200,000 clones, with nearly 85% observed a single time. Sequences were obtained from peripheral blood. The receptors shown here come from a woman in her thirties with COVID-19, enrolled during active disease. The CDR3 runs from the conserved cysteine through the conserved F or W. A D gene is named only where the DNA matches it firmly. Size values are once, few and many counts, or a class for expanded clones, and some rows have none.

clone size: -
D gene: TRBD2
V gene: TRBV5-6
J gene: TRBJ2-5
CDR3 protein: CASSLLAGGGETQYF
CDR3 DNA: TGTGCCAGCAGCTTACTAGCGGGAGGCGGGGAGACCCAGTACTTC

clone size: -
D gene: TRBD1
V gene: TRBV4-1
J gene: TRBJ1-1
CDR3 protein: CASSQPQNQGAFRNTEAFF
CDR3 DNA: TGCGCCAGCAGCCAACCCCAAAACCAGGGGGCATTCAGGAACACTGAAGCTTTCTTT

clone size: -
D gene: TRBD1
V gene: TRBV5-6
J gene: TRBJ2-7
CDR3 protein: CASSSGTGSLRGQYF
CDR3 DNA: TGTGCCAGCAGCAGCGGGACAGGGAGCCTACGTGGGCAGTACTTC

clone size: -
D gene: TRBD2
V gene: TRBV7-9
J gene: TRBJ2-1
CDR3 protein: CASSPSATSGSPDEQFF
CDR3 DNA: TGTGCCAGCAGCCCAAGTGCCACAAGCGGGAGTCCCGATGAGCAGTTCTTC

clone size: -
D gene: -
V gene: TRBV7-2
J gene: TRBJ2-3
CDR3 protein: CASSLGQPNTDTQYF
CDR3 DNA: TGTGCCAGCAGCTTAGGACAGCCAAACACAGATACGCAGTATTTT

clone size: -
D gene: TRBD1
V gene: TRBV28
J gene: TRBJ2-7
CDR3 protein: CASSSTRDRGHEQYF
CDR3 DNA: TGTGCCAGCAGTTCCACCCGGGACAGGGGGCACGAGCAGTACTTC

clone size: -
D gene: -
V gene: TRBV4-3
J gene: TRBJ1-1
CDR3 protein: CASSQERETEAFF
CDR3 DNA: TGCGCCAGCAGCCAAGAAAGAGAGACTGAAGCTTTCTTT

clone size: -
D gene: -
V gene: TRBV10-1
J gene: TRBJ1-2
CDR3 protein: CATDTYNYGYTF
CDR3 DNA: TGCGCCACAGACACTTATAACTATGGCTACACCTTC

clone size: -
D gene: -
V gene: TRBV11-2
J gene: TRBJ1-1
CDR3 protein: CASSSRAQGRGTEAFF
CDR3 DNA: TGTGCCAGCAGCTCCCGGGCTCAGGGCAGAGGCACTGAAGCTTTCTTT

clone size: -
D gene: -
V gene: TRBV19
J gene: TRBJ1-5
CDR3 protein: CASSIGMASNQPQHF
CDR3 DNA: TGTGCCAGTAGTATAGGAATGGCTAGCAATCAGCCCCAGCATTTT

clone size: -
D gene: -
V gene: TRBV7-3
J gene: TRBJ2-1
CDR3 protein: CASSWGRGNIYNEQFF
CDR3 DNA: TGTGCCAGCAGCTGGGGAAGGGGCAACATTTACAATGAGCAGTTCTTC

clone size: few
D gene: TRBD1
V gene: TRBV6-4
J gene: TRBJ1-1
CDR3 protein: CASRPGTGVIRQNTEAFF
CDR3 DNA: TGTGCCAGCAGACCCGGGACAGGGGTAATTAGACAGAACACTGAAGCTTTCTTT

clone size: -
D gene: -
V gene: TRBV5-4
J gene: TRBJ2-7
CDR3 protein: CASSQGGISYEQYF
CDR3 DNA: TGTGCCAGCAGCCAGGGCGGTATCTCCTACGAGCAGTACTTC

clone size: once
D gene: -
V gene: TRBV25-1
J gene: TRBJ1-1
CDR3 protein: CASSVHANTEAFF
CDR3 DNA: TGTGCCAGCAGCGTACACGCGAACACTGAAGCTTTCTTT

clone size: -
D gene: TRBD2
V gene: TRBV5-1
J gene: TRBJ2-1
CDR3 protein: CASSLGLADGNEQFF
CDR3 DNA: TGCGCCAGCAGCTTAGGACTAGCAGATGGCAATGAGCAGTTCTTC

clone size: -
D gene: TRBD2
V gene: TRBV11-2
J gene: TRBJ2-7
CDR3 protein: CASSPRLAGAYEQYF
CDR3 DNA: TGTGCCAGCAGCCCTAGACTAGCGGGGGCCTACGAGCAGTACTTC

clone size: -
D gene: TRBD1
V gene: TRBV7-2
J gene: TRBJ1-2
CDR3 protein: CASSLGRGDRAYGYTF
CDR3 DNA: TGTGCCAGCAGCTTAGGGAGAGGGGACAGGGCCTATGGCTACACCTTC

clone size: -
D gene: -
V gene: TRBV7-9
J gene: TRBJ1-1
CDR3 protein: CASSSRLAEAFF
CDR3 DNA: TGTGCCAGCAGCTCCAGACTGGCTGAAGCTTTCTTT

clone size: -
D gene: -
V gene: TRBV7-3
J gene: TRBJ2-7
CDR3 protein: CASSLTTYEQYF
CDR3 DNA: TGTGCCAGCAGCTTAACTACCTACGAGCAGTACTTC

clone size: -
D gene: TRBD2
V gene: TRBV5-1
J gene: TRBJ2-1
CDR3 protein: CASSPVSGPLRNEQFF
CDR3 DNA: TGCGCCAGCAGCCCCGTTAGCGGGCCCCTTCGTAATGAGCAGTTCTTC

clone size: -
D gene: -
V gene: TRBV5-4
J gene: TRBJ1-1
CDR3 protein: CASSQAPTGTNTEAFF
CDR3 DNA: TGTGCCAGCAGCCAGGCACCGACAGGCACGAACACTGAAGCTTTCTTT

clone size: few
D gene: -
V gene: TRBV2
J gene: TRBJ1-3
CDR3 protein: CASSGAGGSSGNTIYF
CDR3 DNA: TGTGCCAGCAGTGGGGCGGGAGGTTCCTCTGGAAACACCATATATTTT

clone size: -
D gene: -
V gene: TRBV6-6
J gene: TRBJ2-6
CDR3 protein: CASTRHLSGANVLTF
CDR3 DNA: TGTGCCAGCACCCGACACCTCTCTGGGGCCAACGTCCTGACTTTC

clone size: few
D gene: -
V gene: TRBV9
J gene: TRBJ2-1
CDR3 protein: CASSVSPGHHNEQFF
CDR3 DNA: TGTGCCAGCAGCGTCAGTCCGGGACACCACAATGAGCAGTTCTTC

clone size: once
D gene: TRBD1
V gene: TRBV11-2
J gene: TRBJ2-3
CDR3 protein: CASSSDRVSDTQYF
CDR3 DNA: TGTGCCAGCAGCTCGGACAGGGTGTCAGATACGCAGTATTTT

clone size: -
D gene: TRBD2
V gene: TRBV7-6
J gene: TRBJ2-1
CDR3 protein: CASSPTSGEVPHEQFF
CDR3 DNA: TGTGCCAGCAGCCCGACTAGCGGGGAAGTCCCCCATGAGCAGTTCTTC

clone size: -
D gene: -
V gene: TRBV18
J gene: TRBJ1-1
CDR3 protein: CASSPSFQTEAFF
CDR3 DNA: TGTGCCAGCTCACCTTCATTCCAGACTGAAGCTTTCTTT